This T cell receptor (beta chain) was retrieved from a study of T cells expressing NK-cell markers. Germline V CDR1 and CDR2: DFQATT, SNEGSKA (reference sequence). This CDR3 is built from 13 residues. TCRdb reprocessed the 5' RACE reads and keeps a single row for each CDR3 protein, giving no DNA. The repertoire table contains fewer than 550,000 distinct CDR3 sequences. The sequence was collected from a woman in her forties or fifties in good health. The chain uses TRBV20-1 and TRBJ1-4; no DNA is available, so the TRBD1 call from TCRdb remains unchecked. The sequencing input was blood T cells: a sorted CD56 or NKG2C T cell subset, CD4+ or CD8+ T cells, or bulk PBMC T cells (not recorded which). The CDR3 spells CSARGPTNEKLFF.